This T cell receptor (beta chain) was sequenced in a study of blood T cell repertoires in COVID-19. As for the study in general: Samples representing acute and convalescent COVID-19 were sourced from the United States, Italy and Spain. From T cells, B-cell-depleted T cells, or PBMCs came the material, which was cDNA or gDNA.

In the original workflow: The authors estimated nucleated cell counts from reference gene primer amplification. Generated by immunoSEQ multiplex PCR, the TCRdb table keeps only in-frame clones and is missing some. From that table come the V and J calls and clone size; the DNA was used to work out D and trimming. Found here are 25,000 to 35,000 clones, around 80% of them singletons; the top ten hold 10% to 15%. What was sequenced was peripheral blood. The TCR sequence derives from a human donor in a cohort sampled during active COVID-19.

CDR3 loop: CASSENRASNQPQHF. DNA for the CDR3: TGTGCCAGCAGTGAAAACAGGGCTAGCAATCAGCCCCAGCATTTT. The chain carries TRBV6-1 and TRBJ1-5, with TRBD1 as a possible D gene (6 bases). CDR1 is MNHNS, CDR2 SASEGT, per germline. This CDR3 comprises 15 residues. V lost 2 bases and J 0 bases, leaving 8 bases between the germline ends.